Detailed here is one TCR beta chain. The antigen is not known. The data stem from a study of graft-versus-host responses after intestinal transplantation. The overall study: For around 3 years after anti-thymocyte globulin induction, all recipients took tacrolimus and steroids. The study, taken as a whole, reports: Clonal ratios of graft-versus-host to host-versus-graft in allografts were high for patients exhibiting graft-donor T cell macrochimerism. GvH clones detected in recipient marrow included some appearing first in ileum or blood.

The table came from immunoSEQ multiplex PCR; TCRdb's copy has only in-frame clones and leaves some out. The sample gives tens of thousands of clones, about 94% of which show up once; over 0.4% is in the top ten. The origin of this receptor is a human donor who received an intestinal transplant. The source was unstimulated CD8+ T cells sorted from spleen or lymph node cells, collected before intestinal transplant.

CDR3 region: CASKWDKSTDTQYF. The CDR3 coding sequence is TGTGCCAGCAAATGGGACAAGAGCACAGATACGCAGTATTTT. J is TRBJ2-3 and V is TRBV21-1; the D segment call TRBD1 is taken from the table without a DNA check. TRBV21-1 is deemed a pseudogene. The CDR3 contains 14 residues.